The clone carrying this TCR beta chain was seen more than once but under ten times. Its antigen remains unidentified. V lost 4 bases and J lost 0, with 12 bases in between. Germline lookup yields CDR1 SQVTM and CDR2 ANQGSEA. This CDR3 comprises 14 residues. This sample is drawn from a study of blood T cells in healthy people across ages. Sample-barcoded 5' priming and a J-beta primer mix drove a second PCR of about 7 to 11 cycles. A 12-random-nucleotide template-switch adaptor tagged each cDNA molecule. TCRdb re-analysed the 5' RACE reads in MiXCR, keeping a single row per CDR3 protein. The data show hundreds of thousands of distinct CDR3 sequences, approximately 25% seen once. General study points: A strong correlation was found between TCR beta diversity and the percentage of naive T cells.

These records were also assigned to another study, of T cells of mothers and their children. That source notes: All donors were healthy and Caucasian; they were a few mothers and their six children. Barcodes and 2-4 random nucleotides were added by M1S in the second PCR.

The TCR comes from a boy younger than 18 in good health. Source material: blood. The genes are TRBV29-1 and TRBJ2-5; the D is unclear. The CDR3, as DNA: TGCAGCGTTGGGCAGTTACTTTACCAAGAGACCCAGTACTTC. Its translation: CSVGQLLYQETQYF.